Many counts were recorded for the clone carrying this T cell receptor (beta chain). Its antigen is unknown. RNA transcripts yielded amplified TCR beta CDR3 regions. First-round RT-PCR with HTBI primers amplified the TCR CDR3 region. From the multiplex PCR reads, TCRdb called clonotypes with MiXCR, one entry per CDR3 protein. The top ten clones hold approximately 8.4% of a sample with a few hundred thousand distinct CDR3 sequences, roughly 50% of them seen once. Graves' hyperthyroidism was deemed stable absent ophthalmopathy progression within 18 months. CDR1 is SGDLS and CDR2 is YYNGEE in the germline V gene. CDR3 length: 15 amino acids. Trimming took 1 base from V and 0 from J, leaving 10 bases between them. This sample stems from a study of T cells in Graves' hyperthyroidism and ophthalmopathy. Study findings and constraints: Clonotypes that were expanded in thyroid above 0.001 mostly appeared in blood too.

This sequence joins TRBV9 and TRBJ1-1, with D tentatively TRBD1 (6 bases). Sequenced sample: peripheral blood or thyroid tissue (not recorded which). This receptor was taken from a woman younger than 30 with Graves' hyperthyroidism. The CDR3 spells CASSVSGGLNTEAFF. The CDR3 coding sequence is TGTGCCAGCAGCGTATCTGGGGGGCTGAACACTGAAGCTTTCTTT. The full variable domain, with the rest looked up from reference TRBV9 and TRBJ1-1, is DSGVTQTPKHLITATGQRVTLRCSPRSGDLSVYWYQQSLDQGLQFLIQYYNGEERAKGNILERFSAQQFPDLHSELNLSSLELGDSALYFCASSVSGGLNTEAFFGQGTRLTVV.